Listed below are T cell receptor beta chains from one sample, sequenced in a study of T cell responses to AZD1222 COVID-19 vaccine. Sequencing was performed with immunoSEQ multiplex PCR; in TCRdb, only in-frame clones are kept and a portion is missing. The data hold about 56,000 clones, with about 87% observed a single time. The sequences come from peripheral blood, collected on day 0 of AZD1222 vaccination. These receptors were obtained from an adult in good health. Each CDR3 is given with its conserved first and last residue. D genes are given only for firm matches. Clone size is shown for a subset of rows, as once, few, many or a class of expanded clone.

cdr3_length,d_call,clone_size,v_call,j_call,cdr3_aa,cdr3_nt
14,-,-,TRBV11-2,TRBJ1-3,CASSPIERGNTIYF,TGTGCCAGCAGCCCAATTGAGAGGGGAAACACCATATATTTT
14,TRBD1,once,TRBV7-9,TRBJ1-4,CASSRGQGREKLFF,TGTGCCAGCAGCCGAGGACAGGGAAGGGAAAAACTGTTTTTT
17,TRBD2,-,TRBV9,TRBJ2-1,CASSVAASGGLYNEQFF,TGTGCCAGCAGCGTAGCGGCTAGCGGAGGCCTTTACAATGAGCAGTTCTTC
15,-,-,TRBV5-6,TRBJ2-1,CASSVLQGGGNEQFF,TGTGCCAGCAGCGTGCTGCAGGGGGGAGGCAATGAGCAGTTCTTC
17,TRBD2,few,TRBV11-2,TRBJ2-2,CASSPPVAGANTGELFF,TGTGCCAGCAGCCCCCCGGTTGCGGGAGCCAACACCGGGGAGCTGTTTTTT
13,-,-,TRBV5-5,TRBJ1-2,CASTPAAVYGYTF,TGTGCCAGCACCCCGGCGGCAGTCTATGGCTACACCTTC
14,-,-,TRBV21-1,TRBJ2-7,CASSKDKGWAEQYF,TGTGCCAGCAGCAAGGATAAAGGGTGGGCCGAGCAGTACTTC
14,TRBD1,-,TRBV29-1,TRBJ2-1,CSVGGDRGLHEQFF,TGCAGCGTTGGAGGGGACAGGGGTCTCCATGAGCAGTTCTTC
13,-,-,TRBV19,TRBJ1-2,CASSIRANYGYTF,TGTGCCAGTAGTATCCGGGCTAACTATGGCTACACCTTC
12,-,-,TRBV29-1,TRBJ2-5,CSSTVSRETQYF,TGCAGCTCAACTGTGAGTCGGGAGACCCAGTACTTC
15,TRBD2,-,TRBV7-2,TRBJ2-7,CASSPGLAGTYEQYF,TGTGCCAGCAGCCCCGGACTAGCGGGGACCTACGAGCAGTACTTC
18,TRBD2,-,TRBV3-1/TRBV3-2,TRBJ2-1,CASSQAGSRLAGDNEQFF,TGTGCCAGCAGCCAAGCAGGGTCCAGGCTAGCGGGAGACAATGAGCAGTTCTTC
15,-,few,TRBV5-6,TRBJ2-1,CASSYGTLLYNEQFF,TGTGCCAGCAGCTACGGGACTCTACTATACAATGAGCAGTTCTTC
18,TRBD1,-,TRBV2,TRBJ2-2,CASSDYPTGQGGKGELFF,TGTGCCAGCAGTGACTACCCTACCGGACAGGGGGGTAAAGGGGAGCTGTTTTTT
16,TRBD1,-,TRBV4-1,TRBJ1-4,CASSPGQGATNEKLFF,TGCGCCAGCAGCCCGGGACAGGGGGCCACTAATGAAAAACTGTTTTTT
13,TRBD1,-,TRBV6-5,TRBJ2-7,CASSLQGTYEQYF,TGTGCCAGCAGTTTACAGGGGACCTACGAGCAGTACTTC
15,-,-,TRBV19,TRBJ2-3,CASSTTTGRTDTQYF,TGTGCCAGTAGTACCACGACAGGACGCACAGATACGCAGTATTTT
19,TRBD1,-,TRBV2,TRBJ2-2,CASRSGTGNSGGLAGELFF,TGTGCCAGCCGATCGGGGACCGGCAATTCAGGGGGCCTGGCGGGGGAGCTGTTTTTT
15,TRBD1,-,TRBV18,TRBJ2-7,CASSPGQGFSYEQYF,TGTGCCAGCTCACCGGGACAGGGGTTCTCCTACGAGCAGTACTTC
14,-,-,TRBV14,TRBJ2-7,CASSQSVGVYEQYF,TGTGCCAGCAGCCAGTCGGTAGGGGTATACGAGCAGTACTTC
15,TRBD1,-,TRBV24-1,TRBJ2-2,CATSGRTGGTGELFF,TGTGCCACCTCGGGGAGGACAGGGGGCACCGGGGAGCTGTTTTTT
19,TRBD2,-,TRBV7-8,TRBJ2-3,CASSRGLAGGPVFADTQYF,TGTGCCAGCAGCCGAGGACTAGCGGGAGGGCCGGTCTTCGCAGATACGCAGTATTTT
14,-,-,TRBV14,TRBJ1-2,CASSPNRVMGGYTF,TGTGCCAGCAGCCCAAACAGGGTTATGGGGGGCTACACCTTC
14,-,-,TRBV2,TRBJ2-1,CASSQTRGFNEQFF,TGTGCCAGCAGTCAGACTCGGGGGTTCAATGAGCAGTTCTTC
14,-,-,TRBV9,TRBJ1-2,CASSVGAGIYGYTF,TGTGCCAGCAGCGTAGGGGCAGGAATCTATGGCTACACCTTC
17,TRBD1,-,TRBV27,TRBJ2-3,CASSPPGQGTLTDTQYF,TGTGCCAGCAGTCCCCCGGGACAGGGAACCCTCACAGATACGCAGTATTTT
14,TRBD2,-,TRBV24-1,TRBJ2-3,CATGLAGGPNTQYF,TGTGCCACGGGACTAGCGGGAGGGCCGAATACGCAGTATTTT
13,-,-,TRBV29-1,TRBJ1-5,CSVLSGSNQPQHF,TGCAGCGTTCTCAGCGGCAGCAATCAGCCCCAGCATTTT
13,-,-,TRBV7-9,TRBJ2-5,CASSPTGRETQYF,TGTGCCAGCAGTCCTACAGGGCGCGAGACCCAGTACTTC
15,TRBD1,-,TRBV5-8,TRBJ1-5,CASSLGDRLNQPQHF,TGTGCCAGCAGCTTGGGGGACAGACTCAATCAGCCCCAGCATTTT
10,-,-,TRBV24-1,TRBJ2-1,CASNVTLQFF,TGTGCCTCCAATGTGACCTTACAGTTCTTC
13,TRBD1,-,TRBV19,TRBJ1-5,CASNEGAGQPQHF,TGTGCCAGTAATGAGGGGGCGGGTCAGCCCCAGCATTTT
14,-,-,TRBV6-1,TRBJ1-2,CASSEQLPNYGYTF,TGTGCCAGCAGTGAACAACTCCCTAACTATGGCTACACCTTC
14,-,-,TRBV2,TRBJ2-7,CASIPWASEDEQYF,TGTGCCAGCATTCCATGGGCCTCCGAGGACGAGCAGTACTTC
13,-,-,TRBV6-5,TRBJ2-1,CASRSTPFHEQFF,TGTGCCAGCAGAAGTACCCCATTCCATGAGCAGTTCTTC
12,-,-,TRBV5-1,TRBJ1-2,CASKDSLYGYTF,TGCGCCAGCAAGGACAGCCTCTATGGCTACACCTTC
13,-,-,TRBV18,TRBJ1-3,CASWQGEGNTIYF,TGTGCCAGCTGGCAGGGAGAAGGAAACACCATATATTTT
14,TRBD1,-,TRBV24-1,TRBJ2-1,CATSPGQIQSEQFF,TGTGCCACCAGCCCGGGACAGATACAATCTGAGCAGTTCTTC
14,-,once,TRBV2,TRBJ1-1,CASSYAGTSTEAFF,TGTGCCAGCAGTTACGCCGGGACCAGCACTGAAGCTTTCTTT
17,TRBD1,-,TRBV5-1,TRBJ1-3,CASSPGGSGQGSYTIYF,TGCGCCAGCAGTCCCGGGGGATCGGGACAGGGGTCATACACCATATATTTT
17,-,-,TRBV19,TRBJ2-6,CASSSRQDTSGANVLTF,TGTGCCAGTAGTAGCCGACAGGACACCTCTGGGGCCAACGTCCTGACTTTC
11,-,-,TRBV6-4,TRBJ1-1,CASRGNSEAFF,TGTGCCAGCAGAGGGAATTCTGAAGCTTTCTTT
14,TRBD1,-,TRBV11-3,TRBJ1-2,CASNPDGDSYGYTF,TGTGCCAGCAACCCGGATGGGGACAGCTATGGCTACACCTTC
14,-,-,TRBV6-5,TRBJ2-3,CASRTRGTTDTQYF,TGTGCCAGCAGGACTAGGGGAACCACAGATACGCAGTATTTT
15,-,-,TRBV5-8,TRBJ2-7,CASSWGASGPYEQYF,TGTGCCAGCAGCTGGGGGGCTAGCGGCCCCTACGAGCAGTACTTC
11,-,once,TRBV20-1,TRBJ1-1,CSARSRQEAFF,TGCAGTGCTAGATCCCGACAGGAAGCTTTCTTT
12,TRBD1,-,TRBV18,TRBJ2-1,CASSQQGNEQFF,TGTGCCAGCTCGCAACAGGGGAATGAGCAGTTCTTC
16,TRBD2,-,TRBV6-1,TRBJ2-7,CASSETLAEIFYEQYF,TGTGCCAGCAGTGAAACCCTAGCGGAAATATTCTACGAGCAGTACTTC
15,-,-,TRBV3-1/TRBV3-2,TRBJ1-2,CASSQGWSSEGGYTF,TGTGCCAGCAGCCAAGGATGGTCCTCTGAGGGCGGCTACACCTTC